This passage covers 29 T cell receptor beta chains from one sample sequenced in a study of cytotoxic CD8 clonotypes in ibrutinib-treated CLL. Clones were sequenced by immunoSEQ multiplex PCR, and TCRdb holds only the in-frame ones, with some missing. Of fewer than 25,000 clones listed, about 68% were seen once; the top ten hold approximately 25%. The sequences come from PBMCs, collected before ibrutinib treatment. Source of these receptors: a human donor with chronic lymphocytic leukemia.

The gene calls are TRBV9 and TRBJ1-3; D might be TRBD1 (5 bases). The germline V gene has CDR1 SGDLS and CDR2 YYNGEE. The CDR3 loop spans 16 amino acids. V was pared by 3 bases and J by 0 bases, with 13 bases between. The CDR3 DNA follows: TGTGCCAGCAGCGGGCCGACAGATTACTCTGGAAACACCATATATTTT. Translated, it gives CASSGPTDYSGNTIYF.

The V call is TRBV28, the J call TRBJ1-1; tentatively, D is TRBD1 (5 bases). V was cut by 3 bases and J by 10 bases, with 15 bases left in between. Germline CDR1 and CDR2: MDHEN and SYDVKM. The CDR3 contains 13 residues. This CDR3 reads CASSFRDRGRAFF. The CDR3 region has the DNA TGTGCCAGCAGTTTCCGGGACCGAGGGCGAGCTTTCTTT. The variable domain in full, completed from reference TRBV28 and TRBJ1-1, reads DVKVTQSSRYLVKRTGEKVFLECVQDMDHENMFWYRQDPGLGLRLIYFSYDVKMKEKGDIPEGYSVSREKKERFSLILESASTNQTSMYLCASSFRDRGRAFFGQGTRLTVV.

The chain employs TRBV5-1 and TRBJ2-5, with 12 bases fitting TRBD1. Germline CDR1 reads SGHRS; CDR2 reads YFSETQ. The junction had 17 bases not matched to a gene; V was cut back by 2 bases and J by 6 bases. The CDR3 totals 19 residues. This CDR3 is CASSFTPGQGAHTPKTQYF. CDR3 in DNA: TGCGCCAGCAGCTTTACACCGGGACAGGGGGCGCATACCCCAAAGACCCAGTACTTC. Looking up the rest from reference TRBV5-1 and TRBJ2-5 gives the full variable domain: KAGVTQTPRYLIKTRGQQVTLSCSPISGHRSVSWYQQTPGQGLQFLFEYFSETQRNKGNFPGRFSGRQFSNSRSEMNVSTLELGDSALYLCASSFTPGQGAHTPKTQYFGPGTRLLVL.

The chain recombines TRBV19 with TRBJ2-3; a weak D match, TRBD2 (5 bases). The ends were cut back, 5 bases at V and 1 base at J, with 16 bases in the middle. The CDR3 extends over 16 amino acids. Germline CDR1 LNHDA, CDR2 SQIVND (reference sequence). The chain's CDR3 is CASSFDGNSGTDTQYF. The CDR3, as DNA: TGTGCCAGTAGTTTCGACGGGAACTCTGGCACAGATACGCAGTATTTT.

V gene TRBV28 combines with J gene TRBJ2-5; a possible D gene is TRBD1 (6 bases). Trimming took 5 bases from V and 4 from J, leaving 17 bases between them. The CDR3 is made up of 15 amino acids. Germline V gene lookup returns CDR1 MDHEN and CDR2 SYDVKM. The CDR3 DNA sequence: TGTGCCAGCAGTCCTCTCCCTTCGGACAGAGAGACCCAGTACTTC. Translation gives CASSPLPSDRETQYF.

This clone came up a few times. This chain joins TRBV19 and TRBJ2-1; D gene uncertain. V was pared by 6 bases and J by 0 bases, with 9 bases between. CDR3 length: 14 residues. Germline CDR1 reads LNHDA; CDR2 reads SQIVND (reference sequence). This CDR3 reads CASRDRSSYNEQFF. CDR3 DNA: TGTGCCAGTAGGGACCGTAGCTCCTACAATGAGCAGTTCTTC.

The J gene is TRBJ2-3, the V gene TRBV5-6; 8 bases map to TRBD2. The V and J ends lost 4 bases and 4 bases, in that order; junction bases with no gene match: 5. Germline V gene lookup returns CDR1 SGHDT and CDR2 YYEEEE. The CDR3 loop spans 14 amino acids. As DNA, the CDR3 is TGTGCCAGCAGCCCGGGACTAGGCGCAGATACGCAGTATTTT. Protein sequence: CASSPGLGADTQYF.

This chain connects TRBV5-6 to TRBJ1-2; D possibly corresponds to TRBD1 (5 bases). This CDR3 region has 16 residues. V was trimmed by 3 bases and J by 3 bases, leaving 18 bases between them. CDR1 is SGHDT, CDR2 YYEEEE, per germline. CDR3 sequence: CASSSGGDPADYGYTF. CDR3 sequence (DNA): TGTGCCAGCAGCTCGGGGGGGGACCCGGCGGACTATGGCTACACCTTC.

J is TRBJ2-5 and V is TRBV7-2; D perhaps matches TRBD1 (6 bases). Trimming removed 5 bases at V and 5 bases at J, with 9 bases between. Germline V gives CDR1 SGHTA, CDR2 FQGNSA. The CDR3 loop spans 12 amino acids. CDR3 in DNA: TGTGCCAGCAGCCCTCAGGGGGAGACCCAGTACTTC. Translated: CASSPQGETQYF.

The CDR3 region is CASSLDSLAGVYEQYF. In DNA, the CDR3 is TGTGCCAGCAGCTTAGACAGCCTCGCAGGGGTCTACGAGCAGTACTTC. The chain couples TRBV7-2 to TRBJ2-7; D possibly corresponds to TRBD1 (6 bases). The germline CDR1 and CDR2 sequences are SGHTA and FQGNSA. The CDR3 extends over 16 amino acids. V was trimmed by 1 base and J by 3 bases, leaving 16 bases between them.

In nucleotides, the CDR3 is TGTGCCAGCTCACCTCAAGGGGCAACGTATGGCTACACCTTC. This codes for CASSPQGATYGYTF. The V gene is TRBV18, the J gene TRBJ1-2, with D perhaps matching TRBD1 (5 bases). Germline loops: CDR1 KGHSH, CDR2 LQKENI. This CDR3 region has 14 residues. V gave up 3 bases and J gave up 5 bases, with 13 bases separating them.

This chain uses TRBV5-4 with TRBJ1-1; D gene unclear. V lost 5 bases and J lost 1, with 9 bases in between. The length of the CDR3 is 13 residues. CDR1 SGHNT and CDR2 YYREEE come from the germline V gene (reference sequence). DNA of the CDR3: TGTGCCAGCAGAGGTCAAGCGAACACTGAAGCTTTCTTT. It codes for CASRGQANTEAFF.

This clone came up once. This chain joins TRBV13 and TRBJ2-1, with D perhaps being TRBD1 or TRBD2 (5 bases each). The CDR3 runs to 14 residues. Between the trimmed V and J ends, which lost 5 bases and 6 bases, there was a span of 14 bases. In germline, CDR1 is PRHDT, CDR2 FYEKMQ (reference sequence). The CDR3 region is CASSPGRGSNEQFF. The CDR3 DNA reads as TGTGCCAGCAGCCCAGGACGGGGCAGCAATGAGCAGTTCTTC.

J is TRBJ2-2 and V is TRBV5-1; 10 bases fit TRBD2. J gave up 6 bases and V 2 bases, and 10 bases lay outside the gene matches. There are 17 residues in the CDR3. The germline V gene has CDR1 SGHRS and CDR2 YFSETQ. In DNA, the CDR3 is TGCGCCAGCAGCTTAGCCGTGGCTAGCGGGAGTGCCGGGGAGCTGTTTTTT. It translates to CASSLAVASGSAGELFF.

This chain joins TRBV14 and TRBJ2-7; TRBD1 aligns across 10 bases. Germline loops: CDR1 SGHDN, CDR2 FVKESK. This CDR3 has 16 residues. With 1 base clipped from V and 4 bases from J, the junction kept 7 bases outside the gene matches. CDR3 bases: TGTGCCAGCAGCCAAGGCCCGGCGGGACAGGGGTACGAGCAGTACTTC. It encodes CASSQGPAGQGYEQYF.

This clone was seen more than once but under ten times. J is TRBJ2-3 and V is TRBV4-3; D is unresolved. Per the germline V gene, CDR1 is LGHNA and CDR2 is YSLEER. The length of the CDR3 is 16 residues. The V end lost 2 bases, the J end lost 0 bases, and 12 bases lay between the germline ends. The CDR3 DNA is TGCGCCAGCAGCCAATCTGGCAGATCTAGCACAGATACGCAGTATTTT. Its protein product is CASSQSGRSSTDTQYF.

J is TRBJ1-5 and V is TRBV7-2; maybe TRBD1 (6 bases). Deletions cut 2 bases from V and 9 bases from J, with 14 bases between. CDR3 size: 14 residues. Germline V gene sequence: CDR1 SGHTA, CDR2 FQGNSA. This CDR3 reads CASSLRGEGWPQHF. CDR3 in DNA: TGTGCCAGCAGCTTAAGGGGGGAGGGTTGGCCCCAGCATTTT.

The chain has TRBV6-4 and TRBJ2-2, with 9 bases fitting TRBD1. V shed 4 bases, J shed 7 bases, and the junction held 7 bases outside the gene matches. The CDR3 length is 15 residues. CDR1 MRHNA and CDR2 SNTAGT come from the germline V gene. CDR3 DNA: TGTGCCAGCAGTGCCCGGACAGGGGAAGGCGGGGAGCTGTTTTTT. Translation gives CASSARTGEGGELFF.

This clone was observed a few times. V usage is TRBV18 and J usage is TRBJ1-1; D possibly corresponds to TRBD1 (6 bases). The V end lost 3 bases, the J end lost 4 bases, and 21 bases lay between the germline ends. Germline loops: CDR1 KGHSH, CDR2 LQKENI. This CDR3 has 17 amino acids. The CDR3 DNA reads as TGTGCCAGCTCACCCCTGGCTGTGGGGGCGGCGGGCACTGAAGCTTTCTTT. Encoded protein: CASSPLAVGAAGTEAFF.

J is TRBJ2-2 and V is TRBV19; possible D gene TRBD1, 6 bases. The CDR3 runs to 16 residues. The germline V gene encodes CDR1 LNHDA and CDR2 SQIVND (reference sequence). The V and J ends lost 3 bases and 4 bases respectively, with 15 bases between them. The CDR3 DNA is TGTGCCAGTAGTATGACCAGGGGTAGGAGCACCGGGGAGCTGTTTTTT. It yields the protein CASSMTRGRSTGELFF.

This clone was picked up a small number of times. The rearrangement uses TRBV7-2 and TRBJ1-1, with 7 positions matching TRBD1. Trimming took 3 bases from V and 3 from J; bases not matched to a gene: 1. The CDR3 loop spans 13 amino acids. Germline lookup yields CDR1 SGHTA and CDR2 FQGNSA. This CDR3 reads CASSFGTDTEAFF. CDR3 DNA sequence: TGTGCCAGCAGCTTTGGGACAGACACTGAAGCTTTCTTT.

This chain uses TRBV2 with TRBJ2-1; 9 bases agree with TRBD2. The germline V gene has CDR1 SNHLY and CDR2 FYNNEI. After removal of 8 bases from V and 9 bases from J, the junction contained 8 bases not matched to a gene. The CDR3 consists of 13 residues. The CDR3: CASGGLAIGEQFF. The CDR3 region has the DNA TGTGCCAGCGGGGGACTAGCAATCGGTGAGCAGTTCTTC.

This chain connects TRBV30 to TRBJ1-2, with a possible D match to TRBD1 (6 bases). The germline V and J ends were trimmed by 3 bases and 5 bases, with 13 bases remaining between them. The CDR3 covers 13 residues. Germline V lookup: CDR1 GTSNPN, CDR2 SVGIG (reference sequence). The CDR3 DNA follows: TGTGCCTGGAGAGTTGGACAGAAGTATGGCTACACCTTC. This codes for CAWRVGQKYGYTF.

The rearrangement links TRBV6-6 to TRBJ1-2, with D unresolved. CDR3 length equals 13 residues. Trimming left V 5 bases short and J 0 bases short, with 7 bases between. Per germline, CDR1 MNHNY and CDR2 SVGAGI (reference sequence). The CDR3 DNA reads TGTGCCAGCAGTCCGGGTCCTAACTATGGCTACACCTTC. This encodes CASSPGPNYGYTF.

This clone has a single count. The chain combines TRBV27 with TRBJ1-1, with 7 bases aligning to TRBD1. The ends lost 3 bases at V and 0 bases at J; junction bases unmatched: 1. The CDR3 extends over 14 amino acids. CDR1 is MNHEY and CDR2 is SMNVEV in the germline V gene (reference sequence). CDR3 region: CASSFTGVNTEAFF. The CDR3 bases are TGTGCCAGCAGTTTTACAGGGGTGAACACTGAAGCTTTCTTT.

The rearrangement uses TRBV28 and TRBJ2-6; either TRBD1 or TRBD2 may fit D (6 bases each). Looked up from germline, CDR1 is MDHEN and CDR2 is SYDVKM. The V and J ends lost 6 bases and 2 bases respectively, with 20 bases between them. There are 18 residues in the CDR3. CDR3 bases: TGTGCCAGCAGGGAAAGGGGCAGGGGAGGAACTGGGGCCAACGTCCTGACTTTC. Protein product: CASRERGRGGTGANVLTF.

The chain couples TRBV11-2 to TRBJ2-1, with TRBD2 matching 8 bases. The CDR3 extends over 15 amino acids. Per the germline V gene, CDR1 is SGHAT and CDR2 is FQNNGV. V was pared by 1 base and J by 4 bases, with 3 bases of the junction left unmatched. CDR3 bases: TGTGCCAGCAGCTTAGCGGGAGGGCCTTACAATGAGCAGTTCTTC. This gives the protein CASSLAGGPYNEQFF.

The chain couples TRBV6-5 to TRBJ1-2; no firm D call. CDR3 length: 12 amino acids. Trimming shortened V by 2 bases and J by 8 bases, and 9 bases separated the two germline ends. Per the germline V gene, CDR1 is MNHEY and CDR2 is SVGAGI. CDR3 sequence: CASSYEGRGYTF. The CDR3 bases are TGTGCCAGCAGTTACGAGGGTAGGGGCTACACCTTC.

This clone was recorded a few times. CDR3 region: CASSLLALGQGSHSSYEQYF. In nucleotides, the CDR3 is TGTGCCAGCAGCTTATTGGCGCTGGGACAGGGTTCCCACAGCTCCTACGAGCAGTACTTC. This chain uses TRBV7-6 with TRBJ2-7; 9 nucleotides align to TRBD1. This CDR3 spans 20 amino acids. The germline V gene has CDR1 SGHVS and CDR2 FNYEAQ. After removal of 2 bases from V and 0 bases from J, the junction contained 17 bases not matched to a gene.